The sample holds many counts of the clone carrying this T cell receptor beta chain. What it binds is unknown. Other nucleotide sequences from this sample produce the same CDR3. This CDR3 contains 15 residues. Trimming cost V 0 bases and J 3 bases, with 9 bases left between them. Germline lookup yields CDR1 MGHRA and CDR2 YSYEKL. The data stem from a study of CD8+ T cells in alopecia areata. Study conclusions and caveats: It was lesional scalp, especially alopecia totalis/universalis, that showed higher clonality than normal scalp.

Reverse transcribed after extraction, RNA yielded cDNA as the sequencing template. The protocol was immunoSEQ multiplex PCR, while the TCRdb copy is restricted to in-frame clones and leaves out a portion. This table has around 61,000 clones, more than 40% appearing once. Sequencing was performed on CD8+ T cells sorted from blood, taken at week 0. This chain connects TRBV4-1 to TRBJ1-3; D gene ambiguous. The source is a human donor with alopecia areata. DNA for the CDR3: TGCGCCAGCAGCCAAGAAGGAGGAGGTGGAAACACCATATATTTT. It codes for CASSQEGGGGNTIYF.